Shown below are 19 T cell receptor beta chains from a single sample sequenced in a study of shared clonotypes between healthy human individuals (dated by TCRdb to about 2020). Libraries were constructed by the immunoSEQ multiplex PCR assay. Held by TCRdb, this immuneACCESS table contains in-frame sequences only and omits some clones. Under half of the omission traces to an unresolved V gene where checked; the cause of the rest is unknown. This sample is represented by roughly 1,500,000 clones; 98% of them were singletons. Roughly 0.45% of the sample belongs to the ten largest clones. Sequenced material: naive CD4+ T cells sorted from blood. The label giving this sample's cell subset or site can be read as: CD45RA+ positively selected. These receptors were obtained from a man younger than 40 in good health.

Details on this clone: The same CDR3 can be traced to other DNA sequences in this sample. The chain combines TRBV5-4 with TRBJ2-7; 9 bases fit TRBD1. Trimming removed 5 bases from V and 1 base from J; junction bases left unmatched: 7. In germline, CDR1 is SGHNT, CDR2 YYREEE (reference sequence). The length of the CDR3 is 15 residues. The CDR3 region is CASSSGTGRSYEQYF. As DNA, the CDR3 is TGTGCCAGCAGTTCCGGGACAGGGAGATCCTACGAGCAGTACTTC.

The rearrangement uses TRBV5-1 and TRBJ2-7; 15 bases are shared with TRBD2. Germline V lookup: CDR1 SGHRS, CDR2 YFSETQ. The length of the CDR3 is 18 residues. Trimming at V came to 0 bases and at J to 6 bases, leaving 10 bases not matched to a gene. CDR3 residues: CASSLGTGLAGGPVEQYF. The CDR3 nucleotides read TGCGCCAGCAGCTTGGGCACTGGACTAGCGGGAGGGCCGGTCGAGCAGTACTTC.

The chain joins TRBV27 to TRBJ2-7, with D possibly called TRBD1 or TRBD2 (5 bases each). Germline values: CDR1 MNHEY, CDR2 SMNVEV (reference sequence). With 0 bases removed from V and 4 bases from J, the gap between germline ends came to 25 bases. This CDR3 has 19 amino acids. CDR3 nucleotide sequence: TGTGCCAGCAGTTTATCGCCGGGACCGCCAGGTTCAGATGCTTACGAGCAGTACTTC. It specifies CASSLSPGPPGSDAYEQYF.

The chain combines TRBV5-4 with TRBJ2-2, with D unclear. Per germline, CDR1 SGHNT and CDR2 YYREEE (reference sequence). Trimming cost V 2 bases and J 7 bases, with 12 bases left between them. The CDR3 runs to 14 residues. The CDR3 reads CASSFGGLGGELFF. The CDR3 DNA reads as TGTGCCAGCAGCTTTGGTGGTTTGGGCGGGGAGCTGTTTTTT. Together with reference TRBV5-4 and TRBJ2-2, the CDR3 gives the full variable domain: ETGVTQSPTHLIKTRGQQVTLRCSSQSGHNTVSWYQQALGQGPQFIFQYYREEENGRGNFPPRFSGLQFPNYSSELNVNALELDDSALYLCASSFGGLGGELFFGEGSRLTVL.

The chain combines TRBV6-5 with TRBJ1-2; 7 positions agree with TRBD1. The CDR3 has 13 amino acids. Looked up from germline, CDR1 is MNHEY and CDR2 is SVGAGI. V lost 2 bases, J lost 7 bases, and 4 bases stayed unmatched. CDR3 DNA sequence: TGTGCCAGCAGTTACCTCCAGGGGGGTGGCTACACCTTC. It is translated as CASSYLQGGGYTF.

The CDR3 region is CASSAEGETQYF. In DNA, the CDR3 is TGTGCCTCCTCGGCGGAAGGAGAGACCCAGTACTTC. This chain joins TRBV2 and TRBJ2-5; no reliable D call. The CDR3 contains 12 residues. Trimming cost V 11 bases and J 4 bases, with 14 bases left between them. Germline lookup yields CDR1 SNHLY and CDR2 FYNNEI.

The chain recombines TRBV7-9 with TRBJ1-3; D uncertain. Germline loops: CDR1 SEHNR, CDR2 FQNEAQ (reference sequence). The CDR3 totals 13 residues. Trimming pared 5 bases from V and 4 bases from J, leaving 9 bases between. The CDR3 DNA sequence: TGTGCCAGCAGCCCCCGTACGGGAAACACCATATATTTT. Its translation: CASSPRTGNTIYF.

The genes are TRBV19 and TRBJ1-2; D is uncertain. The CDR3 sequence is 14 residues long. Germline V gives CDR1 LNHDA, CDR2 SQIVND (reference sequence). Trimming cost V 0 bases and J 6 bases, with 11 bases left between them. CDR3 nucleotides: TGTGCCAGTAGTATAGACGGGCTGCAGGATGGCTACACCTTC. It specifies CASSIDGLQDGYTF.

J is TRBJ2-3 and V is TRBV7-7, with 14 bases identical to TRBD2. This CDR3 is 17 amino acids long. Looked up from germline, CDR1 is SSHAT and CDR2 is FNYEAQ (reference sequence). V lost 3 bases to trimming and J lost 1 base; unmatched junction nucleotides: 3. CDR3: CASSLSGLAGGTDTQYF. In DNA, the CDR3 is TGTGCCAGCAGCTTGTCGGGACTAGCGGGGGGCACAGATACGCAGTATTTT.

This clone was counted a single time. V usage is TRBV9 and J usage is TRBJ2-2; TRBD2 agrees at 11 bases. The CDR3 is 17 amino acids. V dropped 4 bases and J dropped 3; count of bases not matched to a gene: 8. Per germline, CDR1 SGDLS and CDR2 YYNGEE. CDR3 bases: TGTGCCAGCAGCCCCTCGGGACTAGCGGCCTACACCGGGGAGCTGTTTTTT. The encoded protein is CASSPSGLAAYTGELFF. The full variable domain, its missing parts supplied by reference TRBV9 and TRBJ2-2, is DSGVTQTPKHLITATGQRVTLRCSPRSGDLSVYWYQQSLDQGLQFLIQYYNGEERAKGNILERFSAQQFPDLHSELNLSSLELGDSALYFCASSPSGLAAYTGELFFGEGSRLTVL.

The J gene is TRBJ2-3, the V gene TRBV29-1; TRBD2 agrees at 7 bases. From germline, CDR1 is SQVTM and CDR2 ANQGSEA. The CDR3 runs to 16 residues. The CDR3 protein is CTILGPSGALGDTQYF. As DNA, the CDR3 is TGCACCATCCTCGGGCCTAGCGGAGCCTTGGGGGATACGCAGTATTTT.

This chain connects TRBV18 to TRBJ1-1; weak D call: TRBD1 (5 bases). The V end lost 1 base, the J end lost 7 bases, and 13 bases lay between the germline ends. Germline values: CDR1 KGHSH, CDR2 LQKENI. The CDR3 sequence is 14 residues long. The CDR3 protein is CASSPQGMIGEAFF. The CDR3 DNA follows: TGTGCCAGCTCACCACAGGGGATGATTGGTGAAGCTTTCTTT. Full variable domain (outside the CDR3, taken from reference TRBV18 and TRBJ1-1): NAGVMQNPRHLVRRRGQEARLRCSPMKGHSHVYWYRQLPEEGLKFMVYLQKENIIDESGMPKERFSAEFPKEGPSILRIQQVVRGDSAAYFCASSPQGMIGEAFFGQGTRLTVV.

The chain combines TRBV6-4 with TRBJ1-2, with TRBD1 matching 12 bases. Germline CDR1 and CDR2: MRHNA and SNTAGT. V shed 6 bases, J shed 4 bases, and the junction held 9 bases outside the gene matches. The CDR3 length is 16 residues. The CDR3 reads CASRPSGTGGFYGYTF. The CDR3 DNA sequence: TGTGCCAGCAGACCCTCCGGGACAGGGGGCTTCTATGGCTACACCTTC.

The chain has TRBV11-2 and TRBJ2-1; D gene unclear. V lost 3 bases and J lost 2, with 11 bases in between. The CDR3 is 15 residues long. Germline V gene sequence: CDR1 SGHAT, CDR2 FQNNGV. CDR3 region: CASSFGPKTYNEQFF. The CDR3 DNA sequence: TGTGCCAGCAGCTTTGGACCGAAAACCTACAATGAGCAGTTCTTC.

The chain couples TRBV11-3 to TRBJ2-1, with 10 bases matching TRBD2. V shed 4 bases and J 6 bases; nucleotides not matched to a gene: 6. The CDR3 totals 15 residues. From germline, CDR1 is SGHNT and CDR2 YENEEA. The CDR3 is CASSSTRTSGNEQFF. The CDR3 DNA reads TGTGCCAGCAGCTCAACCAGGACTAGCGGCAATGAGCAGTTCTTC. Combining the CDR3 with reference TRBV11-3 and TRBJ2-1 gives the whole variable domain EAGVVQSPRYKIIEKKQPVAFWCNPISGHNTLYWYLQNLGQGPELLIRYENEEAVDDSQLPKDRFSAERLKGVDSTLKIQPAELGDSAVYLCASSSTRTSGNEQFFGPGTRLTVL.

The V gene is TRBV7-2, the J gene TRBJ2-7, with no clear D. The germline V gene has CDR1 SGHTA and CDR2 FQGNSA. This CDR3 has 12 residues. V lost 3 bases and J 5 bases, leaving 8 bases between the germline ends. Written as DNA, the CDR3 is TGTGCCAGCAGCTTTCCGAGGAACGAGCAGTACTTC. Amino acids: CASSFPRNEQYF.

The chain couples TRBV18 to TRBJ1-4; the match to TRBD1 covers 7 bases. The V gene's germline CDR1 is KGHSH and CDR2 LQKENI. The CDR3 runs to 15 residues. V dropped 6 bases and J dropped 0; count of bases not matched to a gene: 4. The CDR3 DNA reads as TGTGCCAGCTCCGAGGGGGCGGCAACTAATGAAAAACTGTTTTTT. It codes for CASSEGAATNEKLFF.

The CDR3 region has the DNA TGTGCCAGCCAAGACCCGGGGCCAGGACCCAATCAGCCCCAGCATTTT. This gives the protein CASQDPGPGPNQPQHF. The J gene is TRBJ1-5, the V gene TRBV28; possible D gene TRBD1, 5 bases. Trimming removed 8 bases at V and 3 bases at J, with 20 bases between. Germline CDR1 reads MDHEN; CDR2 reads SYDVKM. This CDR3 contains 16 residues.

The chain employs TRBV6-5 and TRBJ2-3; 12 positions agree with TRBD2. The germline gives CDR1 MNHEY, CDR2 SVGAGI. Trimming cost V 2 bases and J 4 bases; bases outside gene matches: 4. This CDR3 comprises 16 residues. The chain's CDR3 is CASSYRTSGNADTQYF. In DNA form, the CDR3 reads TGTGCCAGCAGTTACCGGACTAGCGGGAATGCAGATACGCAGTATTTT.